This entry lists 23 T cell receptor beta chains sequenced from one sample in a study of OX40 agonist ivuxolimab in advanced cancers. Some clones are missing from TCRdb's copy, which holds only in-frame ones; the method was immunoSEQ multiplex PCR. The table records about 50,000 clones, about 85% of them present only once. Sample: CD4+ or CD8+ T cells sorted from blood, taken in a trial of the OX40 agonist ivuxolimab. These receptors all stem from an adult with an advanced solid tumor such as melanoma, head and neck, liver or kidney cancer.

This clone was counted only a few times. The CDR3 coding sequence is TGTGCCAGCAGCCTTATCCGCCAGAACTATGGCTACACCTTC. Its translation is CASSLIRQNYGYTF. This chain uses TRBV11-2 with TRBJ1-2; D is unresolved. Germline CDR1 SGHAT, CDR2 FQNNGV. V lost 5 bases and J lost 2, with 12 bases in between. This CDR3 is 14 amino acids long.

The chain has TRBV18 and TRBJ2-5; no reliable D call. Germline loops: CDR1 KGHSH, CDR2 LQKENI. The CDR3 spans 13 residues. Between the trimmed V and J ends, which lost 2 bases and 1 base, there was a span of 5 bases. The CDR3 spells CASSPRVQETQYF. The CDR3 bases are TGTGCCAGCTCACCAAGGGTCCAAGAGACCCAGTACTTC.

The chain has TRBV6-6 and TRBJ1-1, with TRBD1 matching over 9 bases. Germline CDR1 and CDR2: MNHNY and SVGAGI (reference sequence). The V segment lost 3 bases and the J segment 4 bases; nucleotides outside the gene matches: 9. This CDR3 spans 16 amino acids. CDR3 amino acids: CASSYKAGQGGTEAFF. The CDR3 nucleotides read TGTGCCAGCAGTTATAAAGCGGGACAGGGAGGCACTGAAGCTTTCTTT.

The genes are TRBV14 and TRBJ2-7, with TRBD2 matching 8 bases. CDR1 is SGHDN and CDR2 is FVKESK in the germline V gene. V dropped 1 base and J dropped 6; count of bases not matched to a gene: 5. The CDR3 contains 14 residues. CDR3 sequence reads: CASSQVGLAGEQYF. The CDR3 nucleotides are TGTGCCAGCAGCCAAGTGGGTCTAGCGGGCGAGCAGTACTTC. Variable domain in full (rest from reference TRBV14 and TRBJ2-7): EAGVTQFPSHSVIEKGQTVTLRCDPISGHDNLYWYRRVMGKEIKFLLHFVKESKQDESGMPNNRFLAERTGGTYSTLKVQPAELEDSGVYFCASSQVGLAGEQYFGPGTRLTVT.

CDR3 DNA: TGTGCCAGCAGTCAACTAGCGGGGGGGCCTCGGACCCAGTACTTC. Amino acids: CASSQLAGGPRTQYF. The chain employs TRBV7-2 and TRBJ2-5; the match to TRBD2 covers 13 bases. CDR3 length equals 15 residues. The junction had 8 bases not matched to a gene; V was cut back by 6 bases and J by 7 bases. CDR1 SGHTA and CDR2 FQGNSA come from the germline V gene. The complete variable domain, with remaining parts taken from reference TRBV7-2 and TRBJ2-5, reads GAGVSQSPSNKVTEKGKDVELRCDPISGHTALYWYRQSLGQGLEFLIYFQGNSAPDKSGLPSDRFSAERTGGSVSTLTIQRTQQEDSAVYLCASSQLAGGPRTQYFGPGTRLLVL.

In this sample, this clone turned up once. The CDR3 spells CASSTRTGGAEQYF. The DNA for the CDR3 is TGTGCCAGTAGTACCCGGACAGGGGGCGCGGAGCAGTACTTC. The chain employs TRBV19 and TRBJ2-7, with 11 positions matching TRBD1. V lost 4 bases, J lost 7 bases, and 6 bases stayed unmatched. The CDR3 is 14 amino acids. Looked up from germline, CDR1 is LNHDA and CDR2 is SQIVND (reference sequence). The full variable domain, its missing parts supplied by reference TRBV19 and TRBJ2-7, is DGGITQSPKYLFRKEGQNVTLSCEQNLNHDAMYWYRQDPGQGLRLIYYSQIVNDFQKGDIAEGYSVSREKKESFPLTVTSAQKNPTAFYLCASSTRTGGAEQYFGPGTRLTVT.

The rearrangement links TRBV27 to TRBJ1-6; 9 nucleotides agree with TRBD1. The germline CDR1 and CDR2 sequences are MNHEY and SMNVEV (reference sequence). V trimming: 3 bases; J trimming: 7 bases; junction bases outside the gene matches: 1. This CDR3 spans 14 amino acids. The CDR3 loop reads CASSFDRGNSPLHF. In DNA form, the CDR3 reads TGTGCCAGCAGTTTCGACAGGGGGAATTCACCCCTCCACTTT.

The chain carries TRBV27 and TRBJ2-5; D possibly corresponds to TRBD1 (6 bases). From germline, CDR1 is MNHEY and CDR2 SMNVEV (reference sequence). The V gene lost 6 bases and the J gene lost 5 bases, with 13 bases spanning the gap. The CDR3 is 13 amino acids. DNA for the CDR3: TGTGCCAGCAGACCACAGGGAGCTGAGACCCAGTACTTC. This encodes CASRPQGAETQYF.

The genes are TRBV7-3 and TRBJ2-2; a weak D match, TRBD1 (5 bases). Germline values: CDR1 SGHTA, CDR2 FQGTGA. Trimming took off 0 bases at V and 2 bases at J, with 7 bases between the two ends. The CDR3 totals 15 residues. CDR3 DNA: TGTGCCAGCAGCTTAACGCAGGGTAACACCGGGGAGCTGTTTTTT. Residues: CASSLTQGNTGELFF.

The chain joins TRBV4-3 to TRBJ2-2; TRBD2 matches at 9 bases. The V gene end was trimmed by 1 base and the J gene end by 1 base; junction bases not matched to a gene: 7. Germline CDR1 reads LGHNA; CDR2 reads YSLEER. CDR3 size: 18 residues. The CDR3 loop is CASSQGISGGLNTGELFF. Written as DNA, the CDR3 is TGCGCCAGCAGCCAAGGGATTAGCGGGGGCTTGAACACCGGGGAGCTGTTTTTT.

V usage is TRBV27 and J usage is TRBJ2-1; the D is unclear. CDR1 MNHEY and CDR2 SMNVEV come from the germline V gene (reference sequence). The CDR3 consists of 15 residues. V lost 7 bases and J 6 bases, leaving 19 bases between the germline ends. In DNA form, the CDR3 reads TGTGCCAGCACCTCCGTTCCTCACGACGGCAATGAGCAGTTCTTC. Translated: CASTSVPHDGNEQFF.

The chain employs TRBV14 and TRBJ1-1, with unresolved D. CDR1 SGHDN and CDR2 FVKESK come from the germline V gene. CDR3 length equals 15 residues. V was pared by 2 bases and J by 5 bases, with 15 bases between. CDR3 sequence: CASSQLLGMGTEAFF. The CDR3 bases are TGTGCCAGCAGCCAATTATTAGGTATGGGAACTGAAGCTTTCTTT.

The chain uses TRBV9 and TRBJ2-1; D is ambiguous. Trimming left V 2 bases short and J 6 bases short, with 9 bases between. The CDR3 runs to 13 residues. Germline lookup yields CDR1 SGDLS and CDR2 YYNGEE. CDR3 in amino acids: CASSVEAVNEQFF. For the CDR3, the DNA is TGTGCCAGCAGCGTCGAGGCGGTCAATGAGCAGTTCTTC.

The V call is TRBV7-2, the J call TRBJ2-7; 11 nucleotides line up with TRBD2. Unmatched junction bases numbered 5, after V lost 4 bases and J lost 3 bases. Germline values: CDR1 SGHTA, CDR2 FQGNSA. The CDR3 is 15 amino acids. CDR3 region: CASSSRLAGNYEQYF. DNA for the CDR3: TGTGCCAGCAGCTCCAGACTAGCGGGAAACTACGAGCAGTACTTC. The full variable domain, completed using reference TRBV7-2 and TRBJ2-7, is GAGVSQSPSNKVTEKGKDVELRCDPISGHTALYWYRQSLGQGLEFLIYFQGNSAPDKSGLPSDRFSAERTGGSVSTLTIQRTQQEDSAVYLCASSSRLAGNYEQYFGPGTRLTVT.

The chain links TRBV4-1 to TRBJ1-5, with 9 bases aligning to TRBD1. This CDR3 contains 15 residues. Trimming took 4 bases from V and 6 from J; bases not matched to a gene: 7. Germline CDR1 is MGHRA and CDR2 is YSYEKL. The CDR3 DNA reads TGCGCCAGCAGCCTCGAACAGGGGGCAAGTCAGCCCCAGCATTTT. Protein: CASSLEQGASQPQHF.

This rearrangement joins TRBV6-5 to TRBJ2-3; TRBD1 agrees at 8 bases. The CDR3 runs to 16 residues. Looked up from germline, CDR1 is MNHEY and CDR2 is SVGAGI. The V segment lost 0 bases and the J segment 0 bases; nucleotides outside the gene matches: 2. CDR3 residues: CASSYSWTGSTDTQYF. For the CDR3, the DNA is TGTGCCAGCAGTTACTCCTGGACAGGGAGCACAGATACGCAGTATTTT.

The rearrangement joins TRBV25-1 to TRBJ2-3; the match to TRBD2 covers 13 bases. This CDR3 comprises 17 residues. CDR1 is MGHDK and CDR2 is SYGVNS in the germline V gene. J lost 6 bases, V lost 3 bases, and 9 bases had no gene match. The CDR3 DNA reads as TGTGCCAGCAGTGACCCCGGGACTAGCGGGATGCTGGATACGCAGTATTTT. This gives the protein CASSDPGTSGMLDTQYF. Variable domain in full (rest from reference TRBV25-1 and TRBJ2-3): EADIYQTPRYLVIGTGKKITLECSQTMGHDKMYWYQQDPGMELHLIHYSYGVNSTEKGDLSSESTVSRIRTEHFPLTLESARPSHTSQYLCASSDPGTSGMLDTQYFGPGTRLTVL.

The gene calls are TRBV5-1 and TRBJ2-5; the D call may be TRBD1 or TRBD2 (6 bases each). V lost 1 base and J lost 5, with 9 bases in between. Germline CDR1 SGHRS, CDR2 YFSETQ. This CDR3 is built from 13 residues. The DNA for the CDR3 is TGCGCCAGCAGCTTGTTAGGGGGGGAGACCCAGTACTTC. This gives the protein CASSLLGGETQYF. Using reference TRBV5-1 and TRBJ2-5 for the parts outside the CDR3, the full variable domain is KAGVTQTPRYLIKTRGQQVTLSCSPISGHRSVSWYQQTPGQGLQFLFEYFSETQRNKGNFPGRFSGRQFSNSRSEMNVSTLELGDSALYLCASSLLGGETQYFGPGTRLLVL.

This chain joins TRBV5-1 and TRBJ1-1, with D possibly being TRBD1 (5 bases). The V end was cut by 3 bases, the J end by 3 bases, with 15 bases between. The CDR3 sequence is 15 residues long. Germline CDR1 reads SGHRS; CDR2 reads YFSETQ. CDR3 coding DNA: TGCGCCAGCAGCTCGGAGGGGTCGGGGTACACTGAAGCTTTCTTT. This sequence encodes CASSSEGSGYTEAFF.

This clone came up once. The V and J genes are TRBV14 and TRBJ1-2, with D possibly TRBD1 on 5 matching bases. The length of the CDR3 is 13 residues. From germline, CDR1 is SGHDN and CDR2 FVKESK. The germline V and J ends were trimmed by 4 bases and 3 bases, with 9 bases remaining between them. CDR3 sequence (DNA): TGTGCCAGCAGCCCCGGGGCCTACTATGGCTACACCTTC. Translation gives CASSPGAYYGYTF. Variable domain in full (rest from reference TRBV14 and TRBJ1-2): EAGVTQFPSHSVIEKGQTVTLRCDPISGHDNLYWYRRVMGKEIKFLLHFVKESKQDESGMPNNRFLAERTGGTYSTLKVQPAELEDSGVYFCASSPGAYYGYTFGSGTRLTVV.

This chain connects TRBV27 to TRBJ1-2, with 10 bases aligning to TRBD1. CDR3 length: 14 amino acids. Germline V CDR1 and CDR2: MNHEY, SMNVEV (reference sequence). The V and J ends lost 5 bases and 8 bases, in that order; junction bases with no gene match: 8. The DNA of the CDR3 is TGTGCCAGCAGTGCCCGACAGGGGGCGCAAGGCTACACCTTC. This codes for CASSARQGAQGYTF.

This chain uses TRBV18 with TRBJ1-1; no clear D gene. The CDR3 length is 14 residues. Per the germline V gene, CDR1 is KGHSH and CDR2 is LQKENI. Deletions cut 8 bases from V and 1 base from J, with 14 bases between. Written as DNA, the CDR3 is TGTGCCAGCCAGGTTGAGTGGGGGAACACTGAAGCTTTCTTT. This sequence encodes CASQVEWGNTEAFF.

This chain joins TRBV9 and TRBJ1-6, with 7 bases fitting TRBD1. Germline V gives CDR1 SGDLS, CDR2 YYNGEE. Unmatched junction bases numbered 7, after V lost 0 bases and J lost 7 bases. This CDR3 region has 16 residues. The CDR3 DNA follows: TGTGCCAGCAGCGTAGGGGCAGGGGGAGGCAATTCACCCCTCCACTTT. This translates into CASSVGAGGGNSPLHF.